A single sample gave rise to the 14 T cell receptor beta chains below, sequenced in a study of T cell responses to AZD1222 COVID-19 vaccine. Assay: immunoSEQ multiplex PCR; the TCRdb copy retains only in-frame clones and omits some. The repertoire holds 150,000 or so clones, with roughly nine tenths as singletons. The starting material was peripheral blood, obtained 28 days after the second AZD1222 dose. These receptors originate from an adult who received the AZD1222 COVID-19 vaccine.

The chain has TRBV5-3 and TRBJ1-4; D call uncertain. TRBV5-3 is placed among ORFs of uncertain function. The CDR3 contains 13 residues. The V end was cut by 7 bases, the J end by 3 bases, with 10 bases between. This chain's CDR3 is CAREMVPNEKLFF. The CDR3 DNA is TGTGCCAGAGAGATGGTGCCTAATGAAAAACTGTTTTTT.

J is TRBJ1-3 and V is TRBV18; D is undetermined. The V gene's germline CDR1 is KGHSH and CDR2 LQKENI. V lost 3 bases and J 4 bases, leaving 10 bases between the germline ends. The CDR3 spans 14 residues. As DNA, the CDR3 is TGTGCCAGCTCACCCCCGGCGCGGGGAAACACCATATATTTT. Residues: CASSPPARGNTIYF.

The J gene is TRBJ2-1, the V gene TRBV5-1; D might be TRBD2 (5 bases). In germline, CDR1 is SGHRS, CDR2 YFSETQ. Trimming shortened V by 4 bases and J by 9 bases, and 23 bases separated the two germline ends. This CDR3 has 16 amino acids. CDR3 in amino acids: CASSGGLSSIPSEQFF. For the CDR3, the DNA is TGCGCCAGCAGCGGAGGACTCTCCAGCATCCCATCTGAGCAGTTCTTC.

J is TRBJ1-6 and V is TRBV19; tentatively, D is TRBD1 (6 bases). V was trimmed by 4 bases and J by 4 bases, leaving 11 bases between them. The germline CDR1 and CDR2 sequences are LNHDA and SQIVND (reference sequence). This CDR3 region has 15 residues. As DNA, the CDR3 is TGTGCCAGTAGTACCGGACAGATTTATAATTCACCCCTCCACTTT. Translated, it gives CASSTGQIYNSPLHF.

The rearrangement joins TRBV15 to TRBJ1-2, with D hard to call. Trimming took off 11 bases at V and 4 bases at J, with 20 bases between the two ends. This CDR3 is built from 14 residues. The germline V gene encodes CDR1 LNHNV and CDR2 YYDKDF (reference sequence). The DNA of the CDR3 is TGTGCCCCGCTACCCCTGGACCACCTCTATGGCTACACCTTC. Encoded protein: CAPLPLDHLYGYTF.

The chain carries TRBV5-4 and TRBJ1-6; 7 bases match TRBD1. This CDR3 comprises 14 residues. CDR1 and CDR2 from the germline V gene are SGHNT and YYREEE (reference sequence). Germline trimming cut 0 bases from V and 7 bases from J; bases unmatched to any gene: 1. The CDR3 region has the DNA TGTGCCAGCAGCTTGGACAGGGGAAATTCACCCCTCCACTTT. Encoded protein: CASSLDRGNSPLHF.

The chain recombines TRBV19 with TRBJ1-3; unclear D gene. Germline V gene sequence: CDR1 LNHDA, CDR2 SQIVND (reference sequence). The V end lost 5 bases, the J end lost 3 bases, and 20 bases lay between the germline ends. The CDR3 length is 17 residues. The CDR3, as DNA: TGTGCCAGTAGTCCACCGGGCCAAGAAGTGTATGGAAACACCATATATTTT. This gives the protein CASSPPGQEVYGNTIYF. Full variable domain (rest looked up from reference TRBV19 and TRBJ1-3): DGGITQSPKYLFRKEGQNVTLSCEQNLNHDAMYWYRQDPGQGLRLIYYSQIVNDFQKGDIAEGYSVSREKKESFPLTVTSAQKNPTAFYLCASSPPGQEVYGNTIYFGEGSWLTVV.

This sequence joins TRBV18 and TRBJ1-2; D is undetermined. V was cut by 1 base and J by 4 bases, with 4 bases left in between. Germline V gene lookup returns CDR1 KGHSH and CDR2 LQKENI. This CDR3 region has 12 residues. CDR3 residues: CASSPRGYGYTF. CDR3 sequence (DNA): TGTGCCAGCTCACCACGGGGCTATGGCTACACCTTC.

V and J are TRBV18 and TRBJ1-6; D gene ambiguous. The length of the CDR3 is 13 residues. Trimming took 1 base from V and 7 from J, leaving 5 bases between them. CDR1 is KGHSH and CDR2 is LQKENI in the germline V gene. CDR3 DNA: TGTGCCAGCTCACCACGCAGAAATTCACCCCTCCACTTT. Amino acid sequence: CASSPRRNSPLHF.

The chain is built from TRBV2 and TRBJ2-1, with D unresolved. V was clipped by 4 bases and J by 10 bases, with 8 bases between them. The CDR3 consists of 11 residues. The germline V gene has CDR1 SNHLY and CDR2 FYNNEI. CDR3 DNA: TGTGCCAGCAGTGGACTGTGGGAGCAGTTCTTC. It codes for CASSGLWEQFF. The complete variable domain, with remaining parts taken from reference TRBV2 and TRBJ2-1, reads EPEVTQTPSHQVTQMGQEVILRCVPISNHLYFYWYRQILGQKVEFLVSFYNNEISEKSEIFDDQFSVERPDGSNFTLKIRSTKLEDSAMYFCASSGLWEQFFGPGTRLTVL.

This rearrangement joins TRBV27 to TRBJ2-7; no clear D. V dropped 6 bases and J dropped 4 bases, with 10 bases sitting between them. This CDR3 is built from 12 residues. The germline V gene encodes CDR1 MNHEY and CDR2 SMNVEV (reference sequence). CDR3: CASSPTGYEQYF. In DNA, the CDR3 is TGTGCCAGCAGCCCCACCGGTTACGAGCAGTACTTC.

The chain has TRBV30 and TRBJ1-1; D uncertain. Germline CDR1 is GTSNPN and CDR2 is SVGIG (reference sequence). V was trimmed by 4 bases and J by 4 bases, leaving 13 bases between them. There are 13 residues in the CDR3. The CDR3 DNA sequence: TGTGCCTGGAAAAGGTACGATCCCACTGAAGCTTTCTTT. This gives the protein CAWKRYDPTEAFF. The whole variable domain, filled in from reference TRBV30 and TRBJ1-1, reads SQTIHQWPATLVQPVGSPLSLECTVEGTSNPNLYWYRQAAGRGLQLLFYSVGIGQISSEVPQNLSASRPQDRQFILSSKKLLLSDSGFYLCAWKRYDPTEAFFGQGTRLTVV.

The CDR3 region is CASSLRTGNSPLHF. CDR3 DNA sequence: TGTGCCAGTAGTCTTCGGACAGGGAATTCACCCCTCCACTTT. The chain carries TRBV19 and TRBJ1-6; 8 bases are shared with TRBD1. The junction had 4 bases not matched to a gene; V was cut back by 5 bases and J by 7 bases. In germline, CDR1 is LNHDA, CDR2 SQIVND (reference sequence). CDR3 length: 14 residues.

V gene TRBV6-2 or TRBV6-3 combines with J gene TRBJ2-7; possibly TRBD2 for D (5 bases). In germline, CDR1 is MNHEY, CDR2 SVGEGT. CDR3 length: 12 residues. The V end lost 3 bases, the J end lost 3 bases, and 6 bases lay between the germline ends. The CDR3: CASSYEGYEQYF. The CDR3 coding sequence is TGTGCCAGCAGTTATGAGGGCTACGAGCAGTACTTC.